What follows are 5 T cell receptor beta chains derived from one specimen sequenced in a study of shared clonotypes between healthy human individuals. The table came from immunoSEQ multiplex PCR; TCRdb's copy has only in-frame clones and leaves some out. The repertoire has about 2 million clones, approximately 95% of them found once; the top ten carry roughly 1.2%. CD45RO-negative CD8 cells positively selected for CCR7 made up the naive population, which excluded terminally differentiated effector memory CD45RA+ cells. Material: naive CD8+ T cells sorted from blood. These receptors came from a man in his late teens or twenties in good health.

With regard to this clone: Different DNA sequences within this sample yield the same CDR3. The CDR3 bases are TGTGCCAGCGGAGGGACTGAAGCTTTCTTT. Amino acids: CASGGTEAFF. V gene TRBV6-5 combines with J gene TRBJ1-1; D remains unclear. Germline loops: CDR1 MNHEY, CDR2 SVGAGI. Trimming pared 8 bases from V and 5 bases from J, leaving 6 bases between. The CDR3 has 10 residues.

The chain links TRBV14 to TRBJ2-7; 10 nucleotides match TRBD2. J gave up 6 bases and V 0 bases, and 5 bases lay outside the gene matches. There are 15 residues in the CDR3. Germline V gene data show CDR1 as SGHDN and CDR2 as FVKESK. CDR3 nucleotides: TGTGCCAGCAGCCAAGATGCTAGCGGGAGAACCGAGCAGTACTTC. Protein sequence: CASSQDASGRTEQYF.

This clone was counted a single time. This specimen includes other DNA sequences encoding the same CDR3. The rearrangement links TRBV11-2 to TRBJ2-3; D remains ambiguous. This CDR3 comprises 12 residues. The germline CDR1 and CDR2 sequences are SGHAT and FQNNGV. Trimming removed 0 bases at V and 5 bases at J, with 3 bases between. The CDR3 here is CASSLDRDTQYF. The CDR3 DNA is TGTGCCAGCAGCTTAGATCGAGATACGCAGTATTTT.

The gene calls are TRBV30 and TRBJ2-5; maybe TRBD2 (6 bases). Looked up from germline, CDR1 is GTSNPN and CDR2 is SVGIG (reference sequence). This CDR3 is built from 12 residues. V was clipped by 7 bases and J by 4 bases, with 13 bases between them. The CDR3 reads CASDGTPETQYF. CDR3 DNA: TGTGCCTCCGACGGGACTCCAGAGACCCAGTACTTC. The variable domain in full, completed from reference TRBV30 and TRBJ2-5, reads SQTIHQWPATLVQPVGSPLSLECTVEGTSNPNLYWYRQAAGRGLQLLFYSVGIGQISSEVPQNLSASRPQDRQFILSSKKLLLSDSGFYLCASDGTPETQYFGPGTRLLVL.

This chain joins TRBV9 and TRBJ1-6; no reliable D call. V gave up 0 bases and J gave up 10 bases, with 20 bases separating them. Germline V gene sequence: CDR1 SGDLS, CDR2 YYNGEE. The CDR3 contains 17 residues. The CDR3 sequence is CASSVDGDSRLGSPLHF. CDR3 in DNA: TGTGCCAGCAGCGTAGATGGGGATTCGAGGTTGGGATCACCCCTCCACTTT.